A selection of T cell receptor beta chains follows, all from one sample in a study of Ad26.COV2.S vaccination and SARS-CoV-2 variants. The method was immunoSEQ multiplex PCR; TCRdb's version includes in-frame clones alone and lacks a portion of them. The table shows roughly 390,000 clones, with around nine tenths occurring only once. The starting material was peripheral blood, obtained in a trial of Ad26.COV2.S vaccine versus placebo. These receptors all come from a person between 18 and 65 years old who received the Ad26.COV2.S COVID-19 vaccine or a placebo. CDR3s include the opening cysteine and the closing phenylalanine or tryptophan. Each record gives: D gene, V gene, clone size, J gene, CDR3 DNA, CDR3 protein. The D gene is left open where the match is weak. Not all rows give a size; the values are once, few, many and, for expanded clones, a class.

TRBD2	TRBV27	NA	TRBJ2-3	TGTGCCAGCATGGGGGGACTAGCGGGGGATCATACGCAGTATTTT	CASMGGLAGDHTQYF
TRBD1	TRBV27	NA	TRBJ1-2	TGTGCCAGCACCCAAAGACAGGGGGATCATGGCTACACCTTC	CASTQRQGDHGYTF
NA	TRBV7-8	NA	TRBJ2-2	TGTGCCAGCAGCTTATTAGAGACTTACACCGGGGAGCTGTTTTTT	CASSLLETYTGELFF
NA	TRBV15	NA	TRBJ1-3	TGTGCCACCAGCAGAGGGGTGATCGGGGTCGGTGGAAACACCATATATTTT	CATSRGVIGVGGNTIYF
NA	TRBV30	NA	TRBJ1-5	TGTGCCTGGAGTGTACCAACAGGGTGGCCTCAGCCCCAGCATTTT	CAWSVPTGWPQPQHF
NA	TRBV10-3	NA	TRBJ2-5	TGTGCCATCAGGGGGGGGCCTGAAGAGACCCAGTACTTC	CAIRGGPEETQYF
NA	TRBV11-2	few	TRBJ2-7	TGTGCCAGCAGCTTAGATGCGGCACACTACGAGCAGTACTTC	CASSLDAAHYEQYF
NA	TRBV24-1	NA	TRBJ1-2	TGTGCCACCAGTGACAAGGCGGGGGATGGCTACACCTTC	CATSDKAGDGYTF
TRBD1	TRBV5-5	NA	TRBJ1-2	TGTGCCAGCAGATCACAGGGGGCAGTAGGCTACACCTTC	CASRSQGAVGYTF
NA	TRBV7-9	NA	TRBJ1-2	TGTGCCAGCAGCTTAGTTGACAGGGGCTACACCTTC	CASSLVDRGYTF
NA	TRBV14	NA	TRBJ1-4	TGTGCCAGCAGCCAAGCTTGGGGAGGACAAGAAAAACTGTTTTTT	CASSQAWGGQEKLFF
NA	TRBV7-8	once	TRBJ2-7	TGTGCCAGCAGCTTAACGGGGGAGCAGTACTTC	CASSLTGEQYF
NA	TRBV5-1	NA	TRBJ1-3	TGCGCCAGCAGCTTGGGGAAGACTGGAAACACCATATATTTT	CASSLGKTGNTIYF
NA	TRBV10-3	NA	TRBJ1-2	TGTGCCATCAGTGAGGGACCGCAGTACTATGGCTACACCTTC	CAISEGPQYYGYTF
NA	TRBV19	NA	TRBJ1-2	TGTGCCAGTAGTATAGATAGGTTATCCAATCGGGACGGCTATGGCTACACCTTC	CASSIDRLSNRDGYGYTF
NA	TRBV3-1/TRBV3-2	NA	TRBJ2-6	TGTGCCAGCAGCCATCTCTCCGGGGCTGGGGCCAACGTCCTGACTTTC	CASSHLSGAGANVLTF
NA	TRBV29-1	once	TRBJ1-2	TGCAGCGTTGATCGGGTCTACAAAGGCGCTGGCTACACCTTC	CSVDRVYKGAGYTF
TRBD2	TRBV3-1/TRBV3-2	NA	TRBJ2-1	TGTGCCAGCAGCCAAAGTCCAGCGGGGGGTTACAATGAGCAGTTCTTC	CASSQSPAGGYNEQFF
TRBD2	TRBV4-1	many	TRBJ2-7	TGCGCCAGCAGCCAAGATCTAGCGGCGAACTCCTACGAGCAGTACTTC	CASSQDLAANSYEQYF
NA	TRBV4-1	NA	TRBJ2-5	TGCGCCAGCAGCCAAGCGATAGTGGAGACCCAGTACTTC	CASSQAIVETQYF
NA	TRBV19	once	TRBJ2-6	TGTGCCAGTAGTATAGAAGCGGTACGATCACAAACTTCTGGGGCCAACGTCCTGACTTTC	CASSIEAVRSQTSGANVLTF
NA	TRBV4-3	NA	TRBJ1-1	TGCGCCAGCAGCCAAGATCAAGGCACAAAAACTTTCTTT	CASSQDQGTKTFF
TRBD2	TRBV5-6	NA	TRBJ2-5	TGTGCCAGCAGCTTGGACTGGCGGGGGGGCCTGGAGACCCAGTACTTC	CASSLDWRGGLETQYF
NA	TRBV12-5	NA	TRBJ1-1	TGTGCTAGTGGTTCCCGGTATTTGGGCACTGAAGCTTTCTTT	CASGSRYLGTEAFF
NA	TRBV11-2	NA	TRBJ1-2	TGTGCCAGCAGCTTAGCAAGAGGCTACACCTTC	CASSLARGYTF
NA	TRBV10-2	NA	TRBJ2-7	TGCGCCAGCGGCCAAGAGAGGGAGCAGTACTTC	CASGQEREQYF
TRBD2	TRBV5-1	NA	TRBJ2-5	TGCGCCAGCAGCTTGGGGAGCGGGGGGAAACAAGAGACCCAGTACTTC	CASSLGSGGKQETQYF
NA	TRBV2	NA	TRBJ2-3	TGTGCCAGCAGTGTAGCGGTCACAGATACGCAGTATTTT	CASSVAVTDTQYF
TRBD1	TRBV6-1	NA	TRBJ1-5	TGTGCCAGCAGTGAAGCTATACAGGGGGCTAGCAATCAGCCCCAGCATTTT	CASSEAIQGASNQPQHF
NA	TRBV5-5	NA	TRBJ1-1	TGTGCCAGCAGCTTGATAGGGGTCACTGAAGCTTTCTTT	CASSLIGVTEAFF
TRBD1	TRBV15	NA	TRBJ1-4	TGTGCCACCAGCAGAGCTCCCCAGACAGGGAAAGGTGAAAAACTGTTTTTT	CATSRAPQTGKGEKLFF
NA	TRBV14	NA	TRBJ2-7	TGTGCCAGCAGTTCCGTCATCTCCTACGAGCAGTACTTC	CASSSVISYEQYF
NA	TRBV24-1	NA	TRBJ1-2	TGTGCCACCAGTGATTTGGAGGTGAACTATGGCTACACCTTC	CATSDLEVNYGYTF
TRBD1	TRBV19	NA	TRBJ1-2	TGTGCCAGTAGTCCGGGACAGAGTAACTATGGCTACACCTTC	CASSPGQSNYGYTF
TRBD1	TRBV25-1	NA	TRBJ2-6	TGTGCCAGCAGACAGGGGGCTGGGGCCAACGTCCTGACTTTC	CASRQGAGANVLTF
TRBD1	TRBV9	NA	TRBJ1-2	TGTGCCAGCAGCGGAGGGACAGGTTCTCGGACGGGCTATGGCTACACCTTC	CASSGGTGSRTGYGYTF
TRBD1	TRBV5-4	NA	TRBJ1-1	TGTGCCAGCTTCCCTGGGGAGGGACAGGGGAACACTGAAGCTTTCTTT	CASFPGEGQGNTEAFF
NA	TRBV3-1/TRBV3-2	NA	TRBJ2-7	TGTGCCAGCAGCCAAGGGGGGCTAACCTACGAGCAGTACTTC	CASSQGGLTYEQYF
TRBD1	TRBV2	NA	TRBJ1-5	TGTGCCAGCAGACCAACGGGACAGACCAATCAGCCCCAGCATTTT	CASRPTGQTNQPQHF
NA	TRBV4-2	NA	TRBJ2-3	TGTGCCAGCAGCCAAGATAGCGGTACGCAGTATTTT	CASSQDSGTQYF
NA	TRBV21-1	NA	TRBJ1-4	TGTGCCAGCAGCAAGGTTAGGAGGGGTGAAAAACTGTTTTTT	CASSKVRRGEKLFF
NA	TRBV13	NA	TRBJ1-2	TGTGCCAGCAGCCTAGGGGGTCTGGGCTACACCTTC	CASSLGGLGYTF
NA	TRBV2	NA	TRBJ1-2	TGTGCCAGCTCTTCAGGGGTCGGCTACACCTTC	CASSSGVGYTF
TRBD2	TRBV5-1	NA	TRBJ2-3	TGCGCCAGCAGCCCTGGGGTAGCGGGGGGGACAGATACGCAGTATTTT	CASSPGVAGGTDTQYF
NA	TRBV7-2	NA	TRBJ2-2	TGTGCCAGCAGCTGGACCGATCCACCCGGGGAGCTGTTTTTT	CASSWTDPPGELFF
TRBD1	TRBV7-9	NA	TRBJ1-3	TGTGCCAGCAGCTTAGAGCAGGGGGGACCTGGAAACACCATATATTTT	CASSLEQGGPGNTIYF
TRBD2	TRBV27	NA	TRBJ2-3	TGTGCCAGCAGTCCAGGACTAGCGGGGGGAGATACGCAGTATTTT	CASSPGLAGGDTQYF
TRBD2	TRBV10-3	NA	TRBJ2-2	TGTGCCAGCACATCCCTCCCGGTGCGGGGGAAAGACACCGGGGAGCTGTTTTTT	CASTSLPVRGKDTGELFF
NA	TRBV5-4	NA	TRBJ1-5	TGTGCCAGCAGCTTGGATGGCGGCAATCAGCCCCAGCATTTT	CASSLDGGNQPQHF